Sequencing of this T cell receptor (beta chain) was carried out in a study of T-cell reconstitution after alpha-beta-depleted transplantation in children. The sample holds a few counts of this clonotype. It was with unique molecular identifiers that the TCRbeta library was prepared. A single record per CDR3 protein comes from TCRdb applying MiXCR to the PCR reads. The data contain a few hundred thousand distinct CDR3 sequences, approximately 9.5% of them seen just once; the ten biggest clones take up around 6.2%. The trim removed 2 bases at V and 4 bases at J, leaving 9 bases unmatched. The CDR3 length is 16 residues. CDR1 is LNHNV, CDR2 YYDKDF, per germline (reference sequence).

The gene calls are TRBV15 and TRBJ2-7; 9 bases are shared with TRBD1. The sequence was obtained from a human donor who donated a stem cell graft to a child with acute lymphoblastic leukemia. The sequencing used PBMCs from the stem cell graft donor, collected from the stem cell graft. In DNA, the CDR3 is TGTGCCACCAGCAGACCACCAGGGACAGGGTATTACGAGCAGTACTTC. Translation gives CATSRPPGTGYYEQYF.